The TCR beta chain described here comes from a study of cytomegalovirus exposure and HLA in healthy donors. Study summary: Both the roughly 120 validation repertoires and the 600 to 750 first-cohort repertoires used the same platform, as reported by a later analysis.

Whole-study findings and limits: First-cohort TCR clusters tended to co-occur in the 120 or so validation repertoires, a later analysis found. Reports indicated that the classifier achieved high specificity and sensitivity in diagnosing cytomegalovirus status. A list of roughly 180 TCR beta chains associated with cytomegalovirus was given.

CDR3 length equals 16 residues. V dropped 0 bases and J dropped 2 bases, with 14 bases sitting between them. Germline CDR1 and CDR2: SGHRS and YFSETQ. Assay: immunoSEQ multiplex PCR; the TCRdb copy retains only in-frame clones and omits some. The sample comprises tens of thousands of clones, approximately 94% of which are singletons, and about 1.4% rests with the top ten. Only one count was recorded for this clone. Its antigen remains unidentified. V and J are TRBV5-1 and TRBJ1-1; D is undetermined. The clonotype was recovered from a man younger than 35 in good health and CMV-seropositive. Sequenced sample: PBMCs. In DNA form, the CDR3 reads TGCGCCAGCAGCTTGGCGCAGATTAAGCGTAACACTGAAGCTTTCTTT. It is translated as CASSLAQIKRNTEAFF.